This paragraph reports one T cell receptor (beta chain). The trim removed 0 bases at V and 4 bases at J, leaving 16 bases unmatched. Germline V CDR1 and CDR2: SGDLS, YYNGEE. This CDR3 spans 20 amino acids. The sample comes from a study of blood T cell repertoires in COVID-19. Study-wide background: Researchers got acute and convalescent COVID-19 samples from the United States, Italy and Spain.

TCRdb keeps only in-frame clones here, not all; method: immunoSEQ multiplex PCR. This repertoire shows 170,000 or so clones, approximately 87% found once; its top ten account for about 0.96%. The J gene is TRBJ2-1, the V gene TRBV9; 10 positions agree with TRBD2. Sequenced input: peripheral blood. This clonotype originated in a woman younger than 35 who had recovered from COVID-19. The CDR3 spells CASSVGDPGSGRFRYNEQFF. As DNA, the CDR3 is TGTGCCAGCAGCGTAGGGGATCCAGGTAGCGGGAGGTTTCGTTACAATGAGCAGTTCTTC.